Listed below are T cell receptor beta chains from one sample, sequenced in a study of beta chain features in type 1 diabetes. The repertoire was sequenced with immunoSEQ multiplex PCR; TCRdb's copy has only in-frame clones and lacks some. The table records some 640,000 clones, over 13% of them present only once. The source material was naive CD4+ T cells from blood. These receptors all come from a man aged 18 to 35 with type 1 diabetes. Each CDR3 is given with its conserved first and last residue. A D gene is named only where the DNA matches it firmly. For some rows the clone size is stated as once, few or many, or as a class when expanded; others skip it.

few TRBD1 TRBJ1-2 TRBV30 CAWDLQTGGDGYTF TGTGCCTGGGACTTACAAACAGGGGGCGATGGCTACACCTTC
- TRBD1 TRBJ2-3 TRBV29-1 CIGTASTDTQYF TGCATAGGGACAGCTAGCACAGATACGCAGTATTTT
- - TRBJ2-3 TRBV7-2 CASSSRASSSTDTQYF TGTGCCAGCAGCTCACGGGCTAGCTCAAGCACAGATACGCAGTATTTT
- TRBD2 TRBJ2-2 TRBV5-1 CASSSTSGKNTGELFF TGCGCCAGCAGCTCAACTAGCGGGAAGAACACCGGGGAGCTGTTTTTT
few TRBD1 TRBJ2-1 TRBV7-3 CASSSRTGDVFF TGTGCCAGCAGCTCAAGGACAGGGGATGTGTTCTTC
- TRBD2 TRBJ2-7 TRBV9 CASSPQPGLEYHEQYF TGTGCCAGCAGCCCGCAACCGGGACTAGAATACCACGAGCAGTACTTC
few - TRBJ2-3 TRBV4-3 CASSPGTYGTDTQYF TGCGCCAGCAGTCCAGGGACTTACGGCACAGATACGCAGTATTTT
- - TRBJ1-1 TRBV5-4 CASSLDQDTEAFF TGTGCCAGCAGCTTGGATCAGGACACTGAAGCTTTCTTT
- - TRBJ1-1 TRBV15 CATSRGGGDTEAFF TGTGCCACCAGCAGAGGAGGGGGAGACACTGAAGCTTTCTTT
- - TRBJ1-6 TRBV5-6 CASSVGGQIIQALHF TGTGCCAGCAGCGTAGGAGGACAGATAATTCAGGCCCTCCACTTT
- - TRBJ2-1 TRBV27 CASSPRGTTGNEQFF TGTGCCAGCAGTCCCCGGGGCACCACGGGAAATGAGCAGTTCTTC
few TRBD1 TRBJ2-3 TRBV15 CATSGTGGTQYF TGTGCCACCAGCGGTACAGGGGGGACGCAGTATTTT
- - TRBJ2-6 TRBV18 CASSRESGANVLTF TGTGCCAGCTCACGAGAATCTGGGGCCAACGTCCTGACTTTC
few - TRBJ2-3 TRBV19 CASSTGGTDTQYF TGTGCCAGTAGTACAGGGGGGACAGATACGCAGTATTTT
few - TRBJ1-1 TRBV4-3 CASSHSRGDFEAFF TGCGCCAGCAGCCATTCCCGGGGGGATTTTGAAGCTTTCTTT
- - TRBJ2-2 TRBV7-3 CASSFTQATGELFF TGTGCCAGCAGCTTCACCCAGGCCACCGGGGAGCTGTTTTTT
- - TRBJ2-7 TRBV2 CASTQGAEQYF TGTGCCAGCACCCAAGGAGCTGAGCAGTACTTC
- TRBD1 TRBJ2-1 TRBV5-1 CASSSGGPYNEQFF TGCGCCAGCAGCTCAGGGGGCCCCTACAATGAGCAGTTCTTC
- TRBD1 TRBJ1-6 TRBV5-8 CASSNRQGDWNSPLHF TGTGCCAGCAGCAACAGACAGGGCGATTGGAATTCACCCCTCCACTTT
- TRBD1 TRBJ2-7 TRBV29-1 CSVEDPIRGREQYF TGCAGCGTTGAAGATCCGATCAGGGGGCGGGAGCAGTACTTC
- TRBD2 TRBJ2-1 TRBV2 CASSEEWLAVEQFF TGTGCCAGCAGTGAAGAGTGGCTAGCGGTTGAGCAGTTCTTC
- TRBD2 TRBJ2-5 TRBV6-1 CASSVLAGDSETQYF TGTGCCAGCAGTGTACTAGCGGGAGACTCCGAGACCCAGTACTTC
- TRBD2 TRBJ2-5 TRBV4-1 CASSQVGLAGGIVFEETQYF TGCGCCAGCAGCCAAGTCGGCCTAGCGGGAGGGATTGTTTTTGAAGAGACCCAGTACTTC
few - TRBJ1-1 TRBV30 CAWSQQGSTEAFF TGTGCCTGGAGCCAACAGGGAAGCACTGAAGCTTTCTTT
few TRBD1 TRBJ1-5 TRBV27 CASSLGTGRRQPQHF TGTGCCAGCAGTTTGGGGACAGGGAGGCGGCAGCCCCAGCATTTT
- - TRBJ1-4 TRBV5-1 CASRMGANEKLFF TGCGCCAGTCGTATGGGGGCCAATGAAAAACTGTTTTTT
few - TRBJ1-5 TRBV6-5 CASSYGPGQPQHF TGTGCCAGCAGTTACGGCCCAGGGCAGCCCCAGCATTTT
- - TRBJ1-2 TRBV4-3 CASSQDSTRRASYGYTF TGCGCCAGCAGCCAAGATTCAACCCGGCGGGCTAGCTATGGCTACACCTTC
- - TRBJ2-3 TRBV9 CASSPGGGAGTDTQYF TGTGCCAGCAGCCCCGGAGGAGGGGCGGGCACAGATACGCAGTATTTT
- - TRBJ2-7 TRBV9 CASSPGRSGEQYF TGTGCCAGCAGCCCCGGGAGATCGGGCGAGCAGTACTTC
few - TRBJ2-7 TRBV20-1 CSASPSYEQYF TGCAGTGCTAGCCCGTCCTACGAGCAGTACTTC
few - TRBJ1-2 TRBV9 CASSVGPEGYGYTF TGTGCCAGCAGCGTAGGTCCGGAGGGTTATGGCTACACCTTC
once TRBD1 TRBJ1-2 TRBV5-1 CASSHGRMGQNGYGYTF TGCGCCAGCAGCCACGGCCGCATGGGACAGAATGGATATGGCTACACCTTC
few - TRBJ2-7 TRBV28 CASSLPPPPYEQYF TGTGCCAGCAGTTTGCCCCCCCCGCCCTACGAGCAGTACTTC
few - TRBJ1-1 TRBV6-6 CASSGATEAFF TGTGCCAGCTCGGGGGCCACTGAAGCTTTCTTT
few - TRBJ2-5 TRBV21-1 CASSKEPCEWTVQETQYF TGTGCCAGCAGCAAAGAACCGTGTGAGTGGACAGTCCAAGAGACCCAGTACTTC